This TCR beta chain was recorded in a study of CD8 T cells in Susac syndrome. Sequencing of TCR beta covered CD8+ and CD4+ T cells obtained from blood. Relapsing-remitting disease, either stable or active, was present in the multiple sclerosis controls, who were treatment-naive patients. The CD8+ and CD4+ T cells were isolated magnetically using a negative isolation approach, whereas the TEMRA cells were enriched by FACS. Random-hexamer reverse transcription was applied to roughly 0.5 to 1 ug RNA. The TCR beta CDR3 was amplified by immunoSEQ multiplex PCR across 54 Vbeta, 13 Jbeta. Each CDR3 protein gets one entry after TCRdb re-called the immunoSEQ multiplex PCR reads with MiXCR. The table has around 150,000 distinct CDR3 sequences, 95% seen once. From germline, CDR1 is MNHNS and CDR2 SASEGT. This CDR3 is built from 14 residues. V shed 2 bases and J 2 bases; nucleotides not matched to a gene: 3.

This receptor was taken from a human donor with multiple sclerosis. V gene TRBV6-1 combines with J gene TRBJ2-7; 7 bases map to TRBD1. Sequenced input: CD4+ T cells from PBMCs. This CDR3 is CASSETGAAYEQYF. Here the CDR3 DNA reads TGTGCCAGCAGTGAAACAGGGGCAGCCTACGAGCAGTACTTC.